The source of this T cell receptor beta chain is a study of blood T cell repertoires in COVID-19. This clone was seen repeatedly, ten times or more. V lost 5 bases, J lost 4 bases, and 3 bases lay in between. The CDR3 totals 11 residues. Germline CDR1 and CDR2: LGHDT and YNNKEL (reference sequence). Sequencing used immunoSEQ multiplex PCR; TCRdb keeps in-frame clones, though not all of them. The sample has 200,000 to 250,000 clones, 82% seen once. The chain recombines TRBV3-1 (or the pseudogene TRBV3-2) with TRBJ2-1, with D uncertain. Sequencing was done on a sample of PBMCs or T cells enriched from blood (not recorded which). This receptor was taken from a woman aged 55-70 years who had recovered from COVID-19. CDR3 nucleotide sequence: TGTGCCAGCAGCTTATACAATGAGCAGTTCTTC. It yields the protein CASSLYNEQFF.